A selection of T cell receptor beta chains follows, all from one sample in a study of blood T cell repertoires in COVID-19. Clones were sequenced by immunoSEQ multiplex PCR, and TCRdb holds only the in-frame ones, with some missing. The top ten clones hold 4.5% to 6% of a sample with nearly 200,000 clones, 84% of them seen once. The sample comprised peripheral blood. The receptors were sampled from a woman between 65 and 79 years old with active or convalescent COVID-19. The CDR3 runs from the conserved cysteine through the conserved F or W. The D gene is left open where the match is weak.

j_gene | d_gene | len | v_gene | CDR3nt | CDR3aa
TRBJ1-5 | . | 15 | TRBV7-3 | TGTGCCAGCAGCTTAATTCAGGGGCGGAATCAGCCCCAGCATTTT | CASSLIQGRNQPQHF
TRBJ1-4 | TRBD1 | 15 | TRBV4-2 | TGTGCCAGCAGCCAAGACGGGACAGGGGGTGAAAAACTGTTTTTT | CASSQDGTGGEKLFF
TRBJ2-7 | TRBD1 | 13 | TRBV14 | TGTGCCAGCAGCCAGAGGGACAGGCTCGAGCAGTACTTC | CASSQRDRLEQYF
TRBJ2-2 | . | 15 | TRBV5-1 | TGCGCCAGCAGCTTGGTGGCCCTGGACACCGGGGAGCTGTTTTTT | CASSLVALDTGELFF
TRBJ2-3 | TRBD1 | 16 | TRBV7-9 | TGTGCCAGCAGCTCCCCGACAGGGAAGGTAACAGATACGCAGTATTTT | CASSSPTGKVTDTQYF
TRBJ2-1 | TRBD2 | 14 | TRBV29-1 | TGCAGCGTTGATCCTAGCGGGAGAACTAATGAGCAGTTCTTC | CSVDPSGRTNEQFF
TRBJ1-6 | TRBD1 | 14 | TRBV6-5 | TGTGCCAGCACCCGGACAGGGGGAGCTTCACCCCTCCACTTT | CASTRTGGASPLHF
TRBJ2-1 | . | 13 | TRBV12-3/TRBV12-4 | TGTGCCAGCAGTTTTGGGGGGTTGAATGAGCAGTTCTTC | CASSFGGLNEQFF
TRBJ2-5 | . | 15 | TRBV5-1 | TGCGCCAGCAGCTCCCTCTCTGGAGCTCAAGAGACCCAGTACTTC | CASSSLSGAQETQYF
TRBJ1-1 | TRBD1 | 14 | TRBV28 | TGTGCCAGCAGTTTGACAGGGGGCGTGGTACAAGCTTTCTTT | CASSLTGGVVQAFF
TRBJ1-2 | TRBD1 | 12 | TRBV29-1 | TGCAGCTCCCGTGAGGGGGCGAGTGGCTACACCTTC | CSSREGASGYTF
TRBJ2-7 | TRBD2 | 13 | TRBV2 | TGTGCCGGCTCCGGGACTACGCGCTACGAGCAGTACTTC | CAGSGTTRYEQYF
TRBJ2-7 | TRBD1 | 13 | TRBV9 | TGTGCCAGCAGCGCCGGACAGGGAGAAAAGCAGTACTTC | CASSAGQGEKQYF